A selection of T cell receptor beta chains follows, all from one sample in a study of blood T cells in healthy people across ages. One entry per CDR3 protein, called by TCRdb with MiXCR from the 5' RACE reads. The table includes 1.5 million to 2 million distinct CDR3 sequences, about 32% detected once. The specimen was blood. These receptors originate from a woman aged 25-40 years in good health. Both conserved end residues are part of each CDR3. Fields, in order: clone size, J gene, V gene, D gene, CDR3 protein, CDR3 DNA. A D gene is named only where the DNA matches it firmly. Rows may omit the clone size; those that give it use once, few, many or a size class.

.	TRBJ2-1	TRBV20-1	.	CSASQTRGKWEQFF	TGCAGTGCTAGCCAGACTAGGGGTAAATGGGAGCAGTTCTTC
.	TRBJ2-1	TRBV6-1	TRBD1	CASSEWGQGSNKQFF	TGTGCCAGCAGTGAATGGGGACAGGGGTCCAATAAGCAGTTCTTC
few	TRBJ2-3	TRBV7-9	.	CASKLGGASTDTQYF	TGTGCCAGCAAACTTGGGGGTGCTAGCACAGATACGCAGTATTTT
few	TRBJ2-3	TRBV5-5	TRBD2	CASSFRGTSGGLSTDTQYF	TGTGCCAGCAGCTTTCGCGGGACTAGCGGGGGGCTTAGCACAGATACGCAGTATTTT
.	TRBJ1-2	TRBV18	TRBD1	CASSPAGQGADYGYTF	TGTGCCAGCTCACCGGCTGGACAGGGGGCGGACTATGGCTACACCTTC
few	TRBJ2-5	TRBV11-1	.	CASSPDTKRETQYF	TGTGCCAGCAGCCCAGACACCAAGAGGGAGACCCAGTACTTC
few	TRBJ2-4	TRBV20-1	TRBD1	CSASQGVLEAKNIQYF	TGCAGTGCTAGTCAGGGGGTTCTAGAGGCCAAAAACATTCAGTACTTC
.	TRBJ1-6	TRBV18	.	CASSPMEGNSPLHF	TGTGCCAGCTCACCAATGGAGGGGAATTCACCCCTCCACTTT
.	TRBJ1-5	TRBV20-1	.	CSAGGQGSQPQHF	TGCAGTGCCGGAGGGCAGGGAAGTCAGCCCCAGCATTTT
.	TRBJ2-7	TRBV28	.	CASSLPAFARNYEQYF	TGTGCCAGCAGTTTACCTGCCTTTGCTCGGAACTACGAGCAGTACTTC
.	TRBJ2-5	TRBV5-1	.	CASSLQPGPQETQYF	TGCGCCAGCAGCCTTCAGCCGGGACCGCAAGAGACCCAGTACTTC
.	TRBJ1-1	TRBV7-9	TRBD1	CASSEDRGPSTEAFF	TGTGCCAGCAGCGAAGACAGGGGGCCCAGCACTGAAGCTTTCTTT
many	TRBJ1-5	TRBV5-1	.	CASSPYPSEKGNQPQHF	TGCGCCAGCAGCCCCTACCCTTCCGAGAAGGGCAATCAGCCCCAGCATTTT
few	TRBJ1-1	TRBV3-1	TRBD1	CASSQARGSEAFF	TGTGCCAGCAGCCAAGCCAGGGGGTCTGAAGCTTTCTTT